This is a list of T cell receptor beta chains from one sample in a study of blood T cell repertoires in COVID-19. Only in-frame clones appear in the TCRdb table, and some are missing; sequencing was by immunoSEQ multiplex PCR. The sample has roughly 350,000 clones; around nine tenths are singletons. The sequenced sample was peripheral blood. The receptor set was obtained from a woman younger than 30 who had recovered from COVID-19. Each CDR3 is given with its conserved first and last residue. A D gene is named only where the DNA matches it firmly. Expanded clones are given a class, and other clones once, few, many or no size at all.

v_gene: TRBV11-2
j_gene: TRBJ2-3
abundance: .
d_gene: .
CDR3aa: CASSRTGRGYIWRTDTQYF
CDR3nt: TGTGCCAGCAGCAGAACCGGGAGAGGGTATATTTGGCGCACAGATACGCAGTATTTT

v_gene: TRBV5-1
j_gene: TRBJ2-2
abundance: .
d_gene: TRBD1
CDR3aa: CASSLGDRVTLFF
CDR3nt: TGCGCCAGCAGCTTGGGCGACAGGGTAACGCTGTTTTTT

v_gene: TRBV4-3
j_gene: TRBJ2-3
abundance: .
d_gene: .
CDR3aa: CASSQGLARTDTQYF
CDR3nt: TGCGCCAGCAGCCAGGGCTTAGCGCGTACAGATACGCAGTATTTT

v_gene: TRBV9
j_gene: TRBJ2-1
abundance: .
d_gene: TRBD2
CDR3aa: CASSAGRTTGNEQFF
CDR3nt: TGTGCCAGCAGCGCCGGGAGGACAACGGGGAATGAGCAGTTCTTC

v_gene: TRBV5-8
j_gene: TRBJ2-1
abundance: .
d_gene: TRBD2
CDR3aa: CASSLVGLAAYNEQFF
CDR3nt: TGTGCCAGCAGCTTGGTGGGACTAGCGGCCTACAATGAGCAGTTCTTC

v_gene: TRBV23-1
j_gene: TRBJ2-6
abundance: once
d_gene: .
CDR3aa: CASSQIGGSGANVLTF
CDR3nt: TGCGCCAGCAGTCAAATTGGGGGGTCTGGGGCCAACGTCCTGACTTTC

v_gene: TRBV28
j_gene: TRBJ1-4
abundance: .
d_gene: .
CDR3aa: CASSSNKGGEDEKLFF
CDR3nt: TGTGCCAGCAGCAGTAACAAAGGGGGGGAAGATGAAAAACTGTTTTTT

v_gene: TRBV11-3
j_gene: TRBJ1-1
abundance: .
d_gene: TRBD1
CDR3aa: CASSSRKQGGNTEAFF
CDR3nt: TGTGCCAGCAGCTCCAGAAAACAGGGGGGGAACACTGAAGCTTTCTTT

v_gene: TRBV10-3
j_gene: TRBJ1-1
abundance: .
d_gene: TRBD1
CDR3aa: CAITGTGQMNTEAFF
CDR3nt: TGTGCCATCACCGGGACAGGGCAAATGAACACTGAAGCTTTCTTT

v_gene: TRBV11-3
j_gene: TRBJ1-1
abundance: .
d_gene: .
CDR3aa: CASSRTGGNTEAFF
CDR3nt: TGTGCCAGCAGCCGGACGGGAGGGAACACTGAAGCTTTCTTT

v_gene: TRBV19
j_gene: TRBJ1-4
abundance: .
d_gene: .
CDR3aa: CASSPGTLEFEKLFF
CDR3nt: TGTGCCAGTAGTCCCGGGACTCTCGAGTTTGAAAAACTGTTTTTT

v_gene: TRBV29-1
j_gene: TRBJ2-1
abundance: .
d_gene: TRBD2
CDR3aa: CSTPGLAFLSSYNEQFF
CDR3nt: TGCAGCACCCCGGGACTAGCGTTCCTCAGCTCCTACAATGAGCAGTTCTTC

v_gene: TRBV3-1/TRBV3-2
j_gene: TRBJ1-2
abundance: .
d_gene: .
CDR3aa: CASSQDLYGYTF
CDR3nt: TGTGCCAGCAGCCAAGATCTCTATGGCTACACCTTC

v_gene: TRBV6-6
j_gene: TRBJ1-2
abundance: .
d_gene: TRBD1
CDR3aa: CASSLWGPGQGANGYTF
CDR3nt: TGTGCCAGCAGTCTATGGGGTCCGGGACAGGGGGCTAATGGCTACACCTTC

v_gene: TRBV30
j_gene: TRBJ1-2
abundance: .
d_gene: .
CDR3aa: CAWTGTIDAPLDGYTF
CDR3nt: TGTGCCTGGACCGGGACAATCGACGCTCCCTTAGATGGCTACACCTTC

v_gene: TRBV27
j_gene: TRBJ1-1
abundance: .
d_gene: .
CDR3aa: CASRARGSTEAFF
CDR3nt: TGTGCCAGTCGGGCTCGGGGGTCGACTGAAGCTTTCTTT

v_gene: TRBV2
j_gene: TRBJ2-2
abundance: .
d_gene: TRBD1
CDR3aa: CASSRMGGQGPGELFF
CDR3nt: TGTGCCAGCAGTCGTATGGGAGGACAGGGCCCCGGGGAGCTGTTTTTT

v_gene: TRBV6-6
j_gene: TRBJ1-2
abundance: .
d_gene: .
CDR3aa: CASSYEQGEGYTF
CDR3nt: TGTGCCAGCAGTTACGAACAGGGAGAGGGCTACACCTTC

v_gene: TRBV30
j_gene: TRBJ2-1
abundance: .
d_gene: .
CDR3aa: CAWGGRPGSVQFF
CDR3nt: TGTGCCTGGGGAGGACGCCCGGGTAGCGTGCAGTTCTTC

v_gene: TRBV27
j_gene: TRBJ1-2
abundance: .
d_gene: TRBD1
CDR3aa: CASSSLGTGGGGYTF
CDR3nt: TGTGCCAGCAGTTCACTCGGGACAGGGGGAGGCGGCTACACCTTC

v_gene: TRBV18
j_gene: TRBJ1-3
abundance: .
d_gene: TRBD1
CDR3aa: CASSPLETGGPSGNTIYF
CDR3nt: TGTGCCAGCTCACCACTGGAGACAGGGGGACCCTCTGGAAACACCATATATTTT

v_gene: TRBV6-2/TRBV6-3
j_gene: TRBJ2-6
abundance: .
d_gene: .
CDR3aa: CASSSDTRRANVLTF
CDR3nt: TGTGCCAGCAGTTCCGACACACGCAGGGCCAACGTCCTGACTTTC

v_gene: TRBV29-1
j_gene: TRBJ2-5
abundance: .
d_gene: TRBD2
CDR3aa: CSVELEREFEETQYF
CDR3nt: TGCAGCGTTGAACTCGAGCGGGAATTTGAAGAGACCCAGTACTTC

v_gene: TRBV19
j_gene: TRBJ1-2
abundance: .
d_gene: .
CDR3aa: CASSSGIQGIQTYGYTF
CDR3nt: TGTGCCAGTAGTAGTGGGATCCAGGGGATTCAAACCTATGGCTACACCTTC

v_gene: TRBV6-1
j_gene: TRBJ1-1
abundance: .
d_gene: .
CDR3aa: CASSEARWQMNTEAFF
CDR3nt: TGTGCCAGCAGTGAAGCGAGGTGGCAGATGAACACTGAAGCTTTCTTT

v_gene: TRBV9
j_gene: TRBJ2-1
abundance: .
d_gene: TRBD2
CDR3aa: CASSSQSGSSYNEQFF
CDR3nt: TGTGCCAGCAGCTCGCAAAGCGGGAGCTCCTACAATGAGCAGTTCTTC

v_gene: TRBV30
j_gene: TRBJ1-2
abundance: .
d_gene: TRBD1
CDR3aa: CAWGGTGVKGYTF
CDR3nt: TGTGCCTGGGGCGGGACAGGGGTGAAGGGCTACACCTTC

v_gene: TRBV27
j_gene: TRBJ2-3
abundance: .
d_gene: .
CDR3aa: CASSLYVGAGTDTQYF
CDR3nt: TGTGCCAGCAGTTTATATGTGGGAGCGGGCACAGATACGCAGTATTTT

v_gene: TRBV10-1
j_gene: TRBJ2-1
abundance: .
d_gene: .
CDR3aa: CASSEGVLSPSRCDEQFF
CDR3nt: TGCGCCAGCAGTGAAGGGGTGCTCAGCCCCTCAAGGTGTGATGAGCAGTTCTTC

v_gene: TRBV10-3
j_gene: TRBJ2-2
abundance: .
d_gene: TRBD2
CDR3aa: CAISEETSATGELFF
CDR3nt: TGTGCCATCAGCGAGGAGACTAGCGCCACCGGGGAGCTGTTTTTT

v_gene: TRBV27
j_gene: TRBJ2-1
abundance: .
d_gene: TRBD1
CDR3aa: CASSIQQGGSYNEQFF
CDR3nt: TGTGCCAGCAGTATTCAACAGGGGGGCTCCTACAATGAGCAGTTCTTC

v_gene: TRBV7-8
j_gene: TRBJ2-5
abundance: .
d_gene: .
CDR3aa: CASSLAASAYLQETQYF
CDR3nt: TGTGCCAGCAGCTTAGCAGCTAGCGCTTACCTCCAAGAGACCCAGTACTTC

v_gene: TRBV7-4
j_gene: TRBJ2-1
abundance: .
d_gene: TRBD2
CDR3aa: CASSPLLAGVGSEQFF
CDR3nt: TGTGCCAGCAGCCCCCTTCTAGCGGGAGTTGGCAGTGAGCAGTTCTTC

v_gene: TRBV6-1
j_gene: TRBJ2-3
abundance: .
d_gene: TRBD2
CDR3aa: CASSEFLGLADTQYF
CDR3nt: TGTGCCAGCAGTGAATTCTTAGGACTAGCTGATACGCAGTATTTT